This T cell receptor (beta chain) was identified in a study of blood T cell repertoires in COVID-19. Study summary: Acute-phase and convalescent COVID-19 samples originated in the United States, Italy and Spain. PBMCs, B-cell-depleted T cells, or T cells provided the cDNA or gDNA that made up the material.

Original analysis: Estimation of nucleated cell counts was performed using reference gene primer amplification. The assay was immunoSEQ multiplex PCR, and TCRdb's table has in-frame clones only and misses some. The V and J calls and clone size were taken over from that table, and D and trimming were inferred from the DNA. The sample has nearly 40,000 clones, roughly 80% seen once. V lost 3 bases, J lost 7 bases, and 11 bases stayed unmatched. In germline, CDR1 is DFQATT, CDR2 SNEGSKA (reference sequence). This CDR3 has 15 residues. The TCR comes from a man aged 45 to 65 with active or convalescent COVID-19. Sequenced: peripheral blood. The chain employs TRBV20-1 and TRBJ2-1; 8 nucleotides line up with TRBD2. The CDR3 loop is CSASFPRGGRNEQFF. The CDR3 DNA follows: TGCAGTGCTAGTTTTCCCCGGGGGGGCCGGAATGAGCAGTTCTTC.